Listed here are 23 T cell receptor beta chains from one sample, sequenced in a study of blood T cell repertoires in COVID-19. The table came from immunoSEQ multiplex PCR; TCRdb's copy has only in-frame clones and leaves some out. The data show 150,000 to 200,000 clones, about 80% seen once. The specimen was PBMCs or T cells enriched from blood (not recorded which). The receptors originated from a man aged 50-60 years who had recovered from COVID-19.

The chain links TRBV28 to TRBJ2-7; possible D gene TRBD1, 6 bases. The V gene's germline CDR1 is MDHEN and CDR2 SYDVKM. The CDR3 consists of 16 residues. The V gene lost 5 bases and the J gene lost 3 bases, with 20 bases spanning the gap. CDR3 residues: CASSPSGVTSFYEQYF. The CDR3 DNA follows: TGTGCCAGCAGTCCCTCAGGGGTAACTTCCTTCTACGAGCAGTACTTC.

This clone occurred once. J is TRBJ1-3 and V is TRBV6-5; 7 bases are shared with TRBD1. The germline V gene has CDR1 MNHEY and CDR2 SVGAGI. This CDR3 region has 16 residues. V gave up 0 bases and J gave up 0 bases; unmatched junction bases: 2. The DNA of the CDR3 is TGTGCCAGCAGTTACTCGGACAGGTCCTCTGGAAACACCATATATTTT. This encodes CASSYSDRSSGNTIYF.

J is TRBJ1-2 and V is TRBV5-1; 9 bases are shared with TRBD1. The CDR3 contains 15 residues. Germline values: CDR1 SGHRS, CDR2 YFSETQ. V dropped 0 bases and J dropped 5; count of bases not matched to a gene: 5. This CDR3 is CASSLDSGTGYGYTF. Here the CDR3 DNA reads TGCGCCAGCAGCTTGGATTCCGGGACAGGGTATGGCTACACCTTC.

The J gene is TRBJ2-5, the V gene TRBV5-1; 8 bases align to TRBD1. The ends lost 4 bases at V and 5 bases at J; junction bases unmatched: 13. CDR3 length equals 16 residues. The V gene's germline CDR1 is SGHRS and CDR2 YFSETQ. CDR3 nucleotides: TGCGCCAGCAGCAATACGCCAGGGGGCGCTGGGGAGACCCAGTACTTC. This translates into CASSNTPGGAGETQYF.

V and J are TRBV5-1 and TRBJ1-2; weak D call: TRBD1 (6 bases). V dropped 4 bases and J dropped 6 bases, with 19 bases sitting between them. CDR1 is SGHRS and CDR2 is YFSETQ in the germline V gene. This CDR3 contains 15 residues. The DNA of the CDR3 is TGCGCCAGCAGCCCGGGAGGGGGGCGCATGGATGGCTACACCTTC. This gives the protein CASSPGGGRMDGYTF.

V usage is TRBV12-3 or TRBV12-4 and J usage is TRBJ1-2, with D maybe TRBD1 (5 bases). The V gene lost 2 bases and the J gene lost 1 base, with 5 bases spanning the gap. CDR3 size: 13 residues. The CDR3 DNA follows: TGTGCCAGCAGTTTACAGGGTAACTATGGCTACACCTTC. Translating it yields CASSLQGNYGYTF.

The V gene is TRBV9, the J gene TRBJ2-6, with D possibly matching TRBD2 (6 bases). From germline, CDR1 is SGDLS and CDR2 YYNGEE. Between the trimmed V and J ends, which lost 3 bases and 2 bases, there was a span of 18 bases. This CDR3 is 18 amino acids long. The CDR3 reads CASSAPRGGRTGANVLTF. Here the CDR3 DNA reads TGTGCCAGCAGCGCACCACGAGGAGGGAGAACTGGGGCCAACGTCCTGACTTTC.

This clone has only one observation. The chain recombines TRBV7-2 with TRBJ2-7; D may be TRBD2 (6 bases). The germline gives CDR1 SGHTA, CDR2 FQGNSA. CDR3 length equals 15 residues. With 4 bases removed from V and 3 bases from J, the gap between germline ends came to 16 bases. CDR3 DNA: TGTGCCAGCAGCTCGGACTTGACTAGAGACTACGAGCAGTACTTC. It yields the protein CASSSDLTRDYEQYF.

The chain couples TRBV9 to TRBJ1-1; D remains ambiguous. The CDR3 covers 12 residues. Deletions cut 5 bases from V and 3 bases from J, with 8 bases between. Per the germline V gene, CDR1 is SGDLS and CDR2 is YYNGEE. The CDR3 sequence: CASSLEDTEAFF. CDR3 in DNA: TGTGCCAGCAGTTTGGAGGACACTGAAGCTTTCTTT.

CDR3 nucleotides: TGTGCCAGCAGCTTAGCGGGGGGAGGTGCCGATACGCAGTATTTT. Protein product: CASSLAGGGADTQYF. The chain employs TRBV5-4 and TRBJ2-3; 9 bases fit TRBD2. This CDR3 is built from 15 residues. With 2 bases clipped from V and 6 bases from J, the junction kept 7 bases outside the gene matches. The germline gives CDR1 SGHNT, CDR2 YYREEE (reference sequence).

The CDR3 coding sequence is TGTGCCAGCAGCCCAGGGCAGAACACTGAAGCTTTCTTT. The encoded protein is CASSPGQNTEAFF. The chain couples TRBV7-8 to TRBJ1-1; D perhaps matches TRBD1 (5 bases). Germline V lookup: CDR1 SGHVS, CDR2 FQNEAQ. This CDR3 has 13 amino acids. The V and J ends lost 5 bases and 1 base respectively, with 8 bases between them.

The V and J genes are TRBV19 and TRBJ2-7; 9 bases line up with TRBD1. V was pared by 4 bases and J by 2 bases, with 9 bases of the junction left unmatched. The length of the CDR3 is 16 residues. Germline CDR1 reads LNHDA; CDR2 reads SQIVND (reference sequence). The CDR3 DNA reads TGTGCCAGTAGTACCCCAAGTGGACAGGGGACCTACGAGCAGTACTTC. This gives the protein CASSTPSGQGTYEQYF.

The rearrangement joins TRBV2 to TRBJ2-7; 8 bases agree with TRBD2. The V gene end was trimmed by 6 bases and the J gene end by 4 bases; junction bases not matched to a gene: 14. CDR1 and CDR2 from the germline V gene are SNHLY and FYNNEI. This CDR3 comprises 16 residues. The CDR3 nucleotides read TGTGCCAGCAGCCGGAGGCTTATAGCGGGGAGGTACGAGCAGTACTTC. It encodes CASSRRLIAGRYEQYF.

As DNA, the CDR3 is TGTGCCAGCAGCGACCCGCAGGTGGCAGGGGGCAGAGGGGAGCTGTTTTTT. It is translated as CASSDPQVAGGRGELFF. This chain connects TRBV7-9 to TRBJ2-2; TRBD1 matches at 8 bases. V lost 5 bases and J lost 8; bases outside the gene matches: 16. Germline V gene sequence: CDR1 SEHNR, CDR2 FQNEAQ (reference sequence). The CDR3 runs to 17 residues.

The J gene is TRBJ2-6, the V gene TRBV19; perhaps TRBD2 as D (5 bases). Germline V CDR1 and CDR2: LNHDA, SQIVND (reference sequence). Between the trimmed V and J ends, which lost 3 bases and 1 base, there was a span of 7 bases. CDR3 length: 15 residues. The CDR3 loop is CASSIGKSGANVLTF. CDR3 coding DNA: TGTGCCAGTAGTATCGGGAAATCTGGGGCCAACGTCCTGACTTTC.

This rearrangement joins TRBV11-2 to TRBJ2-2; 8 bases match TRBD1. The CDR3 is 14 residues long. The ends lost 3 bases at V and 4 bases at J; junction bases unmatched: 1. Germline values: CDR1 SGHAT, CDR2 FQNNGV. CDR3 amino acids: CASSFGQGTGELFF. As DNA, the CDR3 is TGTGCCAGCAGCTTCGGACAGGGCACCGGGGAGCTGTTTTTT.

V and J are TRBV6-5 and TRBJ2-3; 9 nucleotides agree with TRBD2. CDR1 and CDR2 (germline): MNHEY, SVGAGI. The V segment lost 6 bases and the J segment 3 bases; nucleotides outside the gene matches: 4. The length of the CDR3 is 14 residues. CDR3 loop: CASRGLASTDTQYF. CDR3 DNA sequence: TGTGCCAGCAGGGGACTAGCCTCGACAGATACGCAGTATTTT.

V gene TRBV6-5 combines with J gene TRBJ2-7; 9 bases agree with TRBD1. CDR1 is MNHEY and CDR2 is SVGAGI in the germline V gene. CDR3 length equals 14 residues. V lost 11 bases, J lost 2 bases, and 10 bases stayed unmatched. The CDR3 here is CAASRDRVPYEQYF. The DNA for the CDR3 is TGTGCCGCTTCCCGGGACAGGGTCCCCTACGAGCAGTACTTC.

This clone was counted once. The chain is built from TRBV11-3 and TRBJ1-1; tentative D call: TRBD1 (5 bases). Between the trimmed V and J ends, which lost 5 bases and 1 base, there was a span of 14 bases. CDR1 and CDR2 (germline): SGHNT, YENEEA. CDR3 length: 15 residues. The CDR3 DNA follows: TGTGCCAGCAGCACCGGGGGTATTAAGAACACTGAAGCTTTCTTT. Its translation is CASSTGGIKNTEAFF.

The CDR3 loop reads CATSRGGTGFPDNEQFF. The CDR3 DNA reads TGTGCCACCAGCAGAGGCGGGACAGGGTTTCCAGACAATGAGCAGTTCTTC. The V and J genes are TRBV15 and TRBJ2-1; 9 bases match TRBD1. This CDR3 spans 17 amino acids. CDR1 and CDR2 from the germline V gene are LNHNV and YYDKDF (reference sequence). V trimming: 1 base; J trimming: 5 bases; junction bases outside the gene matches: 9.

The chain links TRBV19 to TRBJ2-3; 9 nucleotides line up with TRBD2. Per the germline V gene, CDR1 is LNHDA and CDR2 is SQIVND (reference sequence). J was trimmed by 1 base and V by 5 bases; bases with no gene match: 7. This CDR3 spans 16 amino acids. The CDR3 DNA reads TGTGCCAGTAGTCCGCTAGCGGGGCAACGCACAGATACGCAGTATTTT. Protein sequence: CASSPLAGQRTDTQYF.

The chain uses TRBV9 and TRBJ2-3; possible D gene TRBD2, 6 bases. V gave up 6 bases and J gave up 4 bases, with 18 bases separating them. In germline, CDR1 is SGDLS, CDR2 YYNGEE. The CDR3 loop spans 15 amino acids. The DNA for the CDR3 is TGTGCCAGCACCTCAGCACCTAGCGCGGCAGATACGCAGTATTTT. As protein: CASTSAPSAADTQYF.

The V and J genes are TRBV4-2 and TRBJ2-7, with 12 bases fitting TRBD2. Germline V gives CDR1 LGHNA, CDR2 YNFKEQ. CDR3 length: 16 amino acids. With V trimmed by 1 base and J by 4 bases, 5 bases remained unmatched. CDR3 sequence: CASSQASGGVVYEQYF. Written as DNA, the CDR3 is TGTGCCAGCAGCCAAGCTAGCGGGGGGGTGGTATACGAGCAGTACTTC.